This TCR beta chain emerged from a study of blood T cells in healthy people across ages. Overall study findings and caveats: It was not known whether donors were CMV positive (a possible confounder of expanded clonotype changes).

It was with a sample-barcoded 5' primer and a J-beta primer mix that a second PCR of about 7 to 12 cycles was run. In TCRdb, the 5' RACE reads were re-called with MiXCR into one record per CDR3 protein. The table has 600,000 to 850,000 distinct CDR3 sequences, roughly 25% seen once. Note on this clonotype: Its target is not known.

The sample also formed part of further work on T cells of mothers and their children. In that study: The yield was over 8 million TCR beta CDR3 reads from each mother and a few million from each child. Detection of persistent microchimeric T cell clones did not occur.

This TCR was sampled from a boy younger than 18 in good health. Specimen: blood.

The CDR3 loop is CSARGTSGGPTLYEQFF. In DNA form, the CDR3 reads TGCAGTGCTAGAGGGACTAGCGGGGGGCCAACTTTGTATGAGCAGTTCTTC. The chain has TRBV20-1 and TRBJ2-5; 14 nucleotides agree with TRBD2. The tail of the sequence fits TRBJ2-1 better, so the J call may be wrong. The CDR3 is made up of 17 amino acids. Germline CDR1 and CDR2: DFQATT and SNEGSKA (reference sequence).